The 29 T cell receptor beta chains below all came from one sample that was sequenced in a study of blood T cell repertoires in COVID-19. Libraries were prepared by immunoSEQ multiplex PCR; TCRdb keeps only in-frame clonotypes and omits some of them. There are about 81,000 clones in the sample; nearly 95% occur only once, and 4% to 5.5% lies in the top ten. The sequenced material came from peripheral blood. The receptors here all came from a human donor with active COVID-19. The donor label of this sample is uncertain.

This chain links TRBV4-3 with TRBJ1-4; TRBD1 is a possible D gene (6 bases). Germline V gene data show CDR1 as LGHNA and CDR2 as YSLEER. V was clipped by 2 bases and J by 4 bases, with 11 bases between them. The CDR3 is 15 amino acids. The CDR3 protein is CASSQQGSGNEKLFF. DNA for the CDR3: TGCGCCAGCAGCCAACAGGGGTCGGGTAATGAAAAACTGTTTTTT.

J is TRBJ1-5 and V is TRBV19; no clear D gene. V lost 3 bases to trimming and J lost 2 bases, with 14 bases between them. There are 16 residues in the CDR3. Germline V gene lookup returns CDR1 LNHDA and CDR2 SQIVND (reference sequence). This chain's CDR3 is CASSIYPQRRNQPQHF. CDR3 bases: TGTGCCAGTAGTATCTACCCCCAGCGACGCAATCAGCCCCAGCATTTT.

CDR3 bases: TGTGCCAGCAGTCCTGACAGGCACCGGCTGAGAAACTATGGCTACACCTTC. Translation: CASSPDRHRLRNYGYTF. This chain links TRBV2 with TRBJ1-2; weak D call: TRBD1 (6 bases). The germline V and J ends were trimmed by 5 bases and 2 bases, with 21 bases remaining between them. CDR3 size: 17 residues. The germline CDR1 and CDR2 sequences are SNHLY and FYNNEI.

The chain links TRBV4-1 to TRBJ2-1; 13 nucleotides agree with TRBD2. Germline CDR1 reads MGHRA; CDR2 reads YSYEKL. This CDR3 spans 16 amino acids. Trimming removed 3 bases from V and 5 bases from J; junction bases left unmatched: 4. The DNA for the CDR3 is TGCGCCAGCAGCCACCACACTAGCGGGAGGGACAATGAGCAGTTCTTC. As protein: CASSHHTSGRDNEQFF.

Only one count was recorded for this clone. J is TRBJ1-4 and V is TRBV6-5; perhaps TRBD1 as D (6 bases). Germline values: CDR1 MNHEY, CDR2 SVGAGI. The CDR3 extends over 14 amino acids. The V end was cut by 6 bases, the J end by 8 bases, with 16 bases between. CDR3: CASSRWKGEEKLFF. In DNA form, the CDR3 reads TGTGCCAGCAGCCGATGGAAGGGGGAGGAAAAACTGTTTTTT.

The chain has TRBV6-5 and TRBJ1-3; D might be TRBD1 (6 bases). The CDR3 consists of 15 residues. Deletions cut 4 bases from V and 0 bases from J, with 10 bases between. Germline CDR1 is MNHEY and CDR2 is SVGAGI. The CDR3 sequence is CASSWRGGSGNTIYF. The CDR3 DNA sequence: TGTGCCAGCAGTTGGAGGGGGGGCTCTGGAAACACCATATATTTT.

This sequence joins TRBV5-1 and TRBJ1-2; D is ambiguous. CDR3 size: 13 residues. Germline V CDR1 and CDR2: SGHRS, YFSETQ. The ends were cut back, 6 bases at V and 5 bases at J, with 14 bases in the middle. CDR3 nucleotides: TGCGCCAGCACCACTGGCGGGCAGTATGGCTACACCTTC. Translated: CASTTGGQYGYTF.

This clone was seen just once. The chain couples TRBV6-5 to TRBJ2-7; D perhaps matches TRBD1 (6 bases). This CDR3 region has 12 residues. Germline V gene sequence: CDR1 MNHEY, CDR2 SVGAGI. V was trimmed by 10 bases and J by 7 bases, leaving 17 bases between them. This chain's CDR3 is CATRDGGREQYF. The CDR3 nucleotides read TGTGCCACCAGAGATGGGGGCAGGGAGCAGTACTTC.

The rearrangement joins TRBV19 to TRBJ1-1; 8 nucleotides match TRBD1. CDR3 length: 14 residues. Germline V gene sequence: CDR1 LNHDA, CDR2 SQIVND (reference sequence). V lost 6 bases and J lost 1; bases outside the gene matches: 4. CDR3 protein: CASRKDRGNTEAFF. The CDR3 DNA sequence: TGTGCCAGTAGGAAAGACAGGGGGAACACTGAAGCTTTCTTT.

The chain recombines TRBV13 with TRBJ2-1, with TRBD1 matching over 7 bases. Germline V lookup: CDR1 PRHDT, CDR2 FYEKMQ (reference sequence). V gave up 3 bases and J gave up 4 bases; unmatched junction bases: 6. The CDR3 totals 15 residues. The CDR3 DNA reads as TGTGCCAGCAGCTTTCTTGGGACAGCATACAATGAGCAGTTCTTC. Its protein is CASSFLGTAYNEQFF.

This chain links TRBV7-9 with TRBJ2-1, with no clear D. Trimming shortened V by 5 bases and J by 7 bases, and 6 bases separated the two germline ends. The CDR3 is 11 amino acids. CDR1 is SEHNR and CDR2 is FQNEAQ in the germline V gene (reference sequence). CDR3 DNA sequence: TGTGCCAGCAGCCCCCGTAATGAGCAGTTCTTC. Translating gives CASSPRNEQFF.

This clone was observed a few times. DNA for the CDR3: TGTGCCAGTAGCGGGGCAGGGGGCACCGGGGAGCTGTTTTTT. It encodes CASSGAGGTGELFF. The chain employs TRBV19 and TRBJ2-2; TRBD1 matches 7 bases. The trim removed 6 bases at V and 4 bases at J, leaving 5 bases unmatched. There are 14 residues in the CDR3. The V gene's germline CDR1 is LNHDA and CDR2 SQIVND (reference sequence).

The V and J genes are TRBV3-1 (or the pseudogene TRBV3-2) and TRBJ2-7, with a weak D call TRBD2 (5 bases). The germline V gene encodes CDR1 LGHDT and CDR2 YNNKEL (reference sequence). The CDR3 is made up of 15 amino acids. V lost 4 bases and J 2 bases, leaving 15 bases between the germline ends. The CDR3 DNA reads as TGTGCCAGCAGCCGGACGTCACATAGCGCCTACGAGCAGTACTTC. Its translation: CASSRTSHSAYEQYF.

The CDR3 DNA reads as TGTGCCAGCAGGAAACAGGGGGCTTTAGGCACTGAAGCTTTCTTT. Residues: CASRKQGALGTEAFF. This sequence joins TRBV11-3 and TRBJ1-1; 9 bases align to TRBD1. Germline values: CDR1 SGHNT, CDR2 YENEEA. Trimming removed 6 bases from V and 4 bases from J; junction bases left unmatched: 9. CDR3 length: 15 residues.

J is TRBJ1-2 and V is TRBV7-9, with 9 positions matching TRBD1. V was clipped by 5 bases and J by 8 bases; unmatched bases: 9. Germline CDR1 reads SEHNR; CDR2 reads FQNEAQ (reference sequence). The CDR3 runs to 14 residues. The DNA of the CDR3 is TGTGCCAGCAGCCCGGAGGCACAGGGGGCGGGCTACACCTTC. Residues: CASSPEAQGAGYTF.

The CDR3 sequence is CASIGGTYEQYF. DNA for the CDR3: TGTGCCAGCATAGGCGGGACCTACGAGCAGTACTTC. The genes are TRBV28 and TRBJ2-7; tentatively, D is TRBD2 (6 bases). Between the trimmed V and J ends, which lost 7 bases and 2 bases, there was a span of 9 bases. The CDR3 is 12 amino acids. Per germline, CDR1 MDHEN and CDR2 SYDVKM.

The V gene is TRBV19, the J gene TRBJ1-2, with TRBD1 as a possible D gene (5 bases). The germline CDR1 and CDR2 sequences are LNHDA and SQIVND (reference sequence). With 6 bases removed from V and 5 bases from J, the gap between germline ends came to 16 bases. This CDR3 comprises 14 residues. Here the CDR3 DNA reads TGTGCCAGTAGCTCAAATGGAGGGGTATATGGCTACACCTTC. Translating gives CASSSNGGVYGYTF. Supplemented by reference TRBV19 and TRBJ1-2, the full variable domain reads DGGITQSPKYLFRKEGQNVTLSCEQNLNHDAMYWYRQDPGQGLRLIYYSQIVNDFQKGDIAEGYSVSREKKESFPLTVTSAQKNPTAFYLCASSSNGGVYGYTFGSGTRLTVV.

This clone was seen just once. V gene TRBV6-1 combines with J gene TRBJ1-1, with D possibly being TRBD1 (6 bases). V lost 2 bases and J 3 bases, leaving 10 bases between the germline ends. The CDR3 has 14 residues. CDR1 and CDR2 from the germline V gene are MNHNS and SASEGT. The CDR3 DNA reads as TGTGCCAGCAGTGAATGGGGGGGCGACACTGAAGCTTTCTTT. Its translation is CASSEWGGDTEAFF.

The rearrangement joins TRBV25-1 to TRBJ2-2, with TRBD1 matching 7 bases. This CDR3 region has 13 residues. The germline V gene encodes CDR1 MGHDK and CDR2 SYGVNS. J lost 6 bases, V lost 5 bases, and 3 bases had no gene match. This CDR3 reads CASSSQGPGELFF. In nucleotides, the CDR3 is TGTGCCAGCAGTTCACAGGGGCCCGGGGAGCTGTTTTTT.

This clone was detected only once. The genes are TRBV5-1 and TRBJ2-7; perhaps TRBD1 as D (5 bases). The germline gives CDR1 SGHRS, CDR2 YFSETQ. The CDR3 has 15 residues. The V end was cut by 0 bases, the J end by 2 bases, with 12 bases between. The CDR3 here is CASSLAGQGAYEQYF. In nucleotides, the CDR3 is TGCGCCAGCAGCTTGGCCGGGCAGGGCGCCTACGAGCAGTACTTC.

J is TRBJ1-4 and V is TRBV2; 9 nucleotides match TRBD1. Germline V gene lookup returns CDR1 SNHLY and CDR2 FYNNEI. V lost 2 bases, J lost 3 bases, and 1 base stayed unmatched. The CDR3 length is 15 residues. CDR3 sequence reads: CASSEYRGPNEKLFF. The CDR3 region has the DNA TGTGCCAGCAGTGAATACAGGGGGCCTAATGAAAAACTGTTTTTT.

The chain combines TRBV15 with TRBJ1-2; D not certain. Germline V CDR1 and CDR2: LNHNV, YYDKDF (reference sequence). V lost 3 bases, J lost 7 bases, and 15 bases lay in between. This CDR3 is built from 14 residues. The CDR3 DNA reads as TGTGCCACCAGCAGGGGAGAGGTAGAATCTGGCTACACCTTC. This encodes CATSRGEVESGYTF.

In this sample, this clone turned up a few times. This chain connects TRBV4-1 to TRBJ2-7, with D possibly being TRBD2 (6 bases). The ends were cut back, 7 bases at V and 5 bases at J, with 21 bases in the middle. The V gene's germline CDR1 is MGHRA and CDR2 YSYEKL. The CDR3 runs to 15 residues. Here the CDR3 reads CASTESAEGGHEQYF. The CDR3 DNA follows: TGCGCCAGCACCGAGAGTGCCGAGGGAGGCCACGAGCAGTACTTC.

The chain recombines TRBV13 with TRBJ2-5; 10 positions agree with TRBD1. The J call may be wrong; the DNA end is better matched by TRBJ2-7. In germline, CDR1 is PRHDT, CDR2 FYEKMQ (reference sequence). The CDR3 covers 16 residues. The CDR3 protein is CASSFLGGTGAYEQYF. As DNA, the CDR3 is TGTGCCAGCAGCTTCCTTGGGGGGACAGGGGCCTACGAGCAGTACTTC.

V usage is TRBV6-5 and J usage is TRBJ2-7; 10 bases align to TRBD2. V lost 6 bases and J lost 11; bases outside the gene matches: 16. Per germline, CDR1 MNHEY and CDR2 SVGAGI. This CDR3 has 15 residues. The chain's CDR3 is CASSDPAGGPRGKYF. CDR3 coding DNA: TGTGCCAGCAGCGACCCAGCGGGAGGGCCGCGCGGGAAGTACTTC.

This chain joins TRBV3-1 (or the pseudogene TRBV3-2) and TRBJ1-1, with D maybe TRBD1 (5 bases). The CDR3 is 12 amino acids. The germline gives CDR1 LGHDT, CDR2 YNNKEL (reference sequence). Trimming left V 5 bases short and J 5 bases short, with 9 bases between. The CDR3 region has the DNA TGTGCCAGCAGCGGGGGGGGGACTGAAGCTTTCTTT. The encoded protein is CASSGGGTEAFF.

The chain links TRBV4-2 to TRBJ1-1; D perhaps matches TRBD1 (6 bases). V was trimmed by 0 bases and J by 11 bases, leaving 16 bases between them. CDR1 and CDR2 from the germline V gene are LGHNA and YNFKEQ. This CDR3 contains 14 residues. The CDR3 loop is CASSQEGFGGEAFF. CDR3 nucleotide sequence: TGTGCCAGCAGCCAAGAAGGCTTTGGGGGCGAGGCTTTCTTT.

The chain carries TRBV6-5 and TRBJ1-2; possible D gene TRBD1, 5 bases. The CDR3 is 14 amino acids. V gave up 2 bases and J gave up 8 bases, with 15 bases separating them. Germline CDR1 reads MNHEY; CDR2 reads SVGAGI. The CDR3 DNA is TGTGCCAGCAGTTACCAGGGAGGTCGGGTAGGCTACACCTTC. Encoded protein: CASSYQGGRVGYTF.

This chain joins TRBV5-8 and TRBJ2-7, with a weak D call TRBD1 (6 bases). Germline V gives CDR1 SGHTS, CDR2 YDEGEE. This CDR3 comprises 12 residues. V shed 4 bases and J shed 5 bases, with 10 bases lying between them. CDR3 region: CASSNRDNEQYF. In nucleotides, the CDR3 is TGTGCCAGCAGCAACCGGGACAACGAGCAGTACTTC.